The 27 T cell receptor beta chains below come from one sample, sequenced in a study of tumor-infiltrating lymphocytes in localized non-small cell lung cancer (dated by TCRdb to about 2021). The library was built by means of the immunoSEQ multiplex PCR assay. TCRdb re-hosts the immuneACCESS table, in-frame sequences only. Its copies lack some clones; in the studies checked, an unresolved V gene accounts for under half of them, and the cause for the rest is not known. Within this sample are tens of thousands of clones, with just under 70% of them counted one time only. The ten largest clones capture approximately 14% of the sample. Material for sequencing was lung tumor tissue. The receptors come from a human donor with non-small cell lung cancer.

By share of the sample, this clone is medium-sized. V usage is TRBV27 and J usage is TRBJ2-7; 9 bases agree with TRBD2. The length of the CDR3 is 13 residues. CDR1 is MNHEY and CDR2 is SMNVEV in the germline V gene (reference sequence). The ends lost 2 bases at V and 4 bases at J; junction bases unmatched: 0. The DNA for the CDR3 is TGTGCCAGCAGTTTAAGCGGGAGGTACGAGCAGTACTTC. It specifies CASSLSGRYEQYF.

This clone was counted a few times. The J gene is TRBJ1-4, the V gene TRBV28; D is possibly TRBD1 (6 bases). The CDR3 is 15 amino acids. Trimming took 5 bases from V and 6 from J, leaving 16 bases between them. CDR1 and CDR2 from the germline V gene are MDHEN and SYDVKM. CDR3 bases: TGTGCCAGCAGTACCCTTAGGGGGGGCTATGAAAAACTGTTTTTT. As protein: CASSTLRGGYEKLFF.

This clone was observed a single time. The CDR3 DNA reads TGTGCCAGCAGCTTGGGGGTTGGTGTTTCGAACACCGGGGAGCTGTTTTTT. Its protein product is CASSLGVGVSNTGELFF. The chain joins TRBV5-4 to TRBJ2-2; D remains unclear. V was shortened by 0 bases and J by 0 bases, with 12 bases between the two germline ends. The CDR3 totals 17 residues. From germline, CDR1 is SGHNT and CDR2 YYREEE (reference sequence).

The J gene is TRBJ2-3, the V gene TRBV7-6; a weak D match, TRBD2 (6 bases). Between the trimmed V and J ends, which lost 6 bases and 5 bases, there was a span of 12 bases. The CDR3 spans 13 residues. Germline values: CDR1 SGHVS, CDR2 FNYEAQ. The CDR3, as DNA: TGTGCCAGCAGTCCCCGGGGAGGAGATACGCAGTATTTT. Translated: CASSPRGGDTQYF.

V and J are TRBV28 and TRBJ2-1; tentatively, D is TRBD1 or TRBD2 (5 bases each). With 8 bases removed from V and 6 bases from J, the gap between germline ends came to 20 bases. The V gene's germline CDR1 is MDHEN and CDR2 SYDVKM. The CDR3 has 15 amino acids. The CDR3 DNA reads TGTGCCAGCCTCGCCGGGGCGGCCCCTGGCAATGAGCAGTTCTTC. Translating it yields CASLAGAAPGNEQFF.

In its sample, this clone was seen a few times. This chain uses TRBV2 with TRBJ2-4; D unresolved. Germline CDR1 is SNHLY and CDR2 is FYNNEI. Between the trimmed V and J ends, which lost 2 bases and 1 base, there was a span of 12 bases. This CDR3 is built from 16 residues. The CDR3 DNA reads TGTGCCAGCAGTGAATCAGAAATAGGGGCCAAAAACATTCAGTACTTC. Protein product: CASSESEIGAKNIQYF.

The rearrangement uses TRBV20-1 and TRBJ1-2; D uncertain. V lost 8 bases, J lost 7 bases, and 11 bases lay in between. The germline CDR1 and CDR2 sequences are DFQATT and SNEGSKA (reference sequence). CDR3 length: 10 amino acids. CDR3 coding DNA: TGCAGTTACAATTATGGTGGCTACACCTTC. Residues: CSYNYGGYTF.

The table lists this clone with a few counts. This chain uses TRBV4-1 with TRBJ2-5; perhaps D is TRBD1 or TRBD2 (5 bases each). The CDR3 has 15 amino acids. Germline lookup yields CDR1 MGHRA and CDR2 YSYEKL. Trimming pared 3 bases from V and 1 base from J, leaving 12 bases between. The chain's CDR3 is CASSQPTGGQETQYF. As DNA, the CDR3 is TGCGCCAGCAGCCAGCCAACTGGGGGCCAAGAGACCCAGTACTTC.

The chain joins TRBV29-1 to TRBJ2-2; D could derive from TRBD1 or TRBD2 (5 bases each). The CDR3 contains 15 residues. The germline V gene encodes CDR1 SQVTM and CDR2 ANQGSEA. V was pared by 4 bases and J by 1 base, with 13 bases between. For the CDR3, the DNA is TGCAGCGTTGTGTCCGGGACGGTGAACACCGGGGAGCTGTTTTTT. Residues: CSVVSGTVNTGELFF.

This clone was seen a few times. The CDR3: CASSGQVNTEAFF. The CDR3 DNA reads TGTGCCAGCAGTGGGCAGGTCAACACTGAAGCTTTCTTT. This chain uses TRBV28 with TRBJ1-1, with D unresolved. Germline V gene data show CDR1 as MDHEN and CDR2 as SYDVKM. The CDR3 is 13 residues long. The V end was cut by 5 bases, the J end by 2 bases, with 9 bases between.

The J gene is TRBJ1-4, the V gene TRBV5-1; 8 bases fit TRBD1. The V and J ends lost 4 bases and 4 bases, in that order; junction bases with no gene match: 9. CDR3 size: 16 residues. Per the germline V gene, CDR1 is SGHRS and CDR2 is YFSETQ. CDR3 sequence (DNA): TGCGCCAGCAGCCCAGCTGGGACAGGCCGTAATGAAAAACTGTTTTTT. Residues: CASSPAGTGRNEKLFF. Combining the CDR3 with reference TRBV5-1 and TRBJ1-4 gives the whole variable domain KAGVTQTPRYLIKTRGQQVTLSCSPISGHRSVSWYQQTPGQGLQFLFEYFSETQRNKGNFPGRFSGRQFSNSRSEMNVSTLELGDSALYLCASSPAGTGRNEKLFFGSGTQLSVL.

The rearrangement joins TRBV7-7 to TRBJ2-2, with a weak D call TRBD1 (5 bases). CDR1 is SSHAT, CDR2 FNYEAQ, per germline (reference sequence). This CDR3 region has 15 residues. Trimming shortened V by 5 bases and J by 2 bases, and 12 bases separated the two germline ends. CDR3 in amino acids: CASSPLGQNTGELFF. CDR3 coding DNA: TGTGCCAGCAGCCCCTTGGGGCAAAACACCGGGGAGCTGTTTTTT. The whole variable domain, filled in from reference TRBV7-7 and TRBJ2-2, reads GAGVSQSPRYKVTKRGQDVTLRCDPISSHATLYWYQQALGQGPEFLTYFNYEAQPDKSGLPSDRFSAERPEGSISTLTIQRTEQRDSAMYRCASSPLGQNTGELFFGEGSRLTVL.

The rearrangement uses TRBV18 and TRBJ2-7, with TRBD1 matching over 7 bases. The germline gives CDR1 KGHSH, CDR2 LQKENI. Trimming at V came to 4 bases and at J to 7 bases, leaving 4 bases not matched to a gene. The CDR3 runs to 12 residues. CDR3 protein: CASSQTGWEQYF. DNA for the CDR3: TGTGCCAGCTCACAGACAGGGTGGGAGCAGTACTTC.

The CDR3 loop reads CASETLGGNENYGYTF. The DNA for the CDR3 is TGTGCCAGCGAGACTCTGGGGGGCAACGAGAACTATGGCTACACCTTC. The chain joins TRBV28 to TRBJ1-2; D is perhaps TRBD1 (6 bases). Trimming pared 8 bases from V and 2 bases from J, leaving 21 bases between. The CDR3 totals 16 residues. Per germline, CDR1 MDHEN and CDR2 SYDVKM.

The CDR3 region has the DNA TGTGCCAGCAGTTCGAACACCTACGAGCAGTACTTC. Protein: CASSSNTYEQYF. The genes are TRBV28 and TRBJ2-7; D is ambiguous. Trimming left V 4 bases short and J 2 bases short, with 6 bases between. The CDR3 is made up of 12 amino acids. Germline CDR1 reads MDHEN; CDR2 reads SYDVKM.

This clone was observed a few times. CDR3 DNA sequence: TGTGCCAGCAGCGTAGGGGGGACCGTTGATAATGAAAAACTGTTTTTT. Encoded protein: CASSVGGTVDNEKLFF. The chain is built from TRBV9 and TRBJ1-4, with a possible D match to TRBD1 (5 bases). The CDR3 length is 16 residues. Per germline, CDR1 SGDLS and CDR2 YYNGEE. V lost 0 bases and J 4 bases, leaving 13 bases between the germline ends.

The chain uses TRBV6-6 and TRBJ2-7; 8 positions match TRBD1. V was pared by 5 bases and J by 3 bases, with 6 bases of the junction left unmatched. The CDR3 is 14 amino acids. Germline assignment: CDR1 MNHNY and CDR2 SVGAGI (reference sequence). The CDR3 is CASSPPDRVYEQYF. CDR3 sequence (DNA): TGTGCCAGCAGTCCTCCGGACAGGGTCTACGAGCAGTACTTC.

The V call is TRBV18, the J call TRBJ1-2; possibly TRBD1 for D (6 bases). V lost 3 bases to trimming and J lost 3 bases, with 11 bases between them. The germline CDR1 and CDR2 sequences are KGHSH and LQKENI. The CDR3 is 14 amino acids. The CDR3 DNA follows: TGTGCCAGCTCACCGCAGGGGTTCGACTATGGCTACACCTTC. It is translated as CASSPQGFDYGYTF.

This clone was counted only a few times. This chain connects TRBV27 to TRBJ2-1; D gene unclear. Germline CDR1 reads MNHEY; CDR2 reads SMNVEV (reference sequence). CDR3 size: 15 residues. Deletions cut 8 bases from V and 2 bases from J, with 16 bases between. CDR3: CASAPGVGPYNEQFF. CDR3 coding DNA: TGTGCCAGCGCCCCCGGAGTAGGCCCCTACAATGAGCAGTTCTTC.

V is TRBV18 and J is TRBJ2-5; D uncertain. Germline-derived CDR1 and CDR2 are KGHSH and LQKENI. This CDR3 region has 13 residues. V gave up 5 bases and J gave up 2 bases, with 9 bases separating them. CDR3 coding DNA: TGTGCCAGCTCAATTCGAAGTCAAGAGACCCAGTACTTC. This sequence encodes CASSIRSQETQYF.

CDR3: CASSPLDRAGQETQYF. The CDR3, as DNA: TGTGCCAGCAGTCCCCTGGACAGGGCGGGCCAAGAGACCCAGTACTTC. V and J are TRBV27 and TRBJ2-5; 8 positions match TRBD1. CDR1 and CDR2 (germline): MNHEY, SMNVEV (reference sequence). V was clipped by 5 bases and J by 1 base; unmatched bases: 9. There are 16 residues in the CDR3.

The V gene is TRBV6-5, the J gene TRBJ1-1, with TRBD1 matching 7 bases. The J segment lost 4 bases and the V segment lost 6 bases, leaving 8 bases of the junction unmatched. Germline lookup yields CDR1 MNHEY and CDR2 SVGAGI. The CDR3 loop spans 14 amino acids. DNA of the CDR3: TGTGCCAGCAGGTATTTGACAGGGCGCACTGAAGCTTTCTTT. This codes for CASRYLTGRTEAFF.

This chain links TRBV4-3 with TRBJ1-5; no clear D. V lost 1 base and J 4 bases, leaving 11 bases between the germline ends. CDR1 LGHNA and CDR2 YSLEER come from the germline V gene. There are 15 residues in the CDR3. The CDR3 region is CASSQGRVSNQPQHF. CDR3 nucleotide sequence: TGCGCCAGCAGCCAAGGGAGGGTTTCTAATCAGCCCCAGCATTTT.

The rearrangement uses TRBV7-9 and TRBJ1-4, with D hard to call. V shed 5 bases and J shed 1 base, with 11 bases lying between them. The CDR3 runs 15 residues. The germline V gene encodes CDR1 SEHNR and CDR2 FQNEAQ (reference sequence). The CDR3 DNA is TGTGCCAGCAGCCCGCCCGGGGTAACTAATGAAAAACTGTTTTTT. It encodes CASSPPGVTNEKLFF. The full variable domain, with the rest looked up from reference TRBV7-9 and TRBJ1-4, is DTGVSQNPRHKITKRGQNVTFRCDPISEHNRLYWYRQTLGQGPEFLTYFQNEAQLEKSRLLSDRFSAERPKGSFSTLEIQRTEQGDSAMYLCASSPPGVTNEKLFFGSGTQLSVL.

This chain connects TRBV9 to TRBJ2-2, with D tentatively TRBD1 (5 bases). The ends were cut back, 4 bases at V and 1 base at J, with 17 bases in the middle. CDR1 is SGDLS, CDR2 YYNGEE, per germline. There are 17 residues in the CDR3. DNA of the CDR3: TGTGCCAGCAGCCAGCCCCAGGGCCGAGGGAACACCGGGGAGCTGTTTTTT. Its protein is CASSQPQGRGNTGELFF. The whole variable domain, filled in from reference TRBV9 and TRBJ2-2, reads DSGVTQTPKHLITATGQRVTLRCSPRSGDLSVYWYQQSLDQGLQFLIQYYNGEERAKGNILERFSAQQFPDLHSELNLSSLELGDSALYFCASSQPQGRGNTGELFFGEGSRLTVL.

The V gene is TRBV5-1, the J gene TRBJ2-6; no clear D. CDR3 length: 14 residues. Germline CDR1 and CDR2: SGHRS and YFSETQ. The V end was cut by 2 bases, the J end by 0 bases, with 3 bases between. CDR3 in DNA: TGCGCCAGCAGCTTCATCTCTGGGGCCAACGTCCTGACTTTC. It yields the protein CASSFISGANVLTF.

The J gene is TRBJ1-1, the V gene TRBV30, with TRBD1 identical over 7 bases. V lost 4 bases, J lost 2 bases, and 4 bases stayed unmatched. The CDR3 has 13 amino acids. Per germline, CDR1 GTSNPN and CDR2 SVGIG (reference sequence). The CDR3 coding sequence is TGTGCCTGGACGACAGGGATTAACACTGAAGCTTTCTTT. Its protein is CAWTTGINTEAFF.